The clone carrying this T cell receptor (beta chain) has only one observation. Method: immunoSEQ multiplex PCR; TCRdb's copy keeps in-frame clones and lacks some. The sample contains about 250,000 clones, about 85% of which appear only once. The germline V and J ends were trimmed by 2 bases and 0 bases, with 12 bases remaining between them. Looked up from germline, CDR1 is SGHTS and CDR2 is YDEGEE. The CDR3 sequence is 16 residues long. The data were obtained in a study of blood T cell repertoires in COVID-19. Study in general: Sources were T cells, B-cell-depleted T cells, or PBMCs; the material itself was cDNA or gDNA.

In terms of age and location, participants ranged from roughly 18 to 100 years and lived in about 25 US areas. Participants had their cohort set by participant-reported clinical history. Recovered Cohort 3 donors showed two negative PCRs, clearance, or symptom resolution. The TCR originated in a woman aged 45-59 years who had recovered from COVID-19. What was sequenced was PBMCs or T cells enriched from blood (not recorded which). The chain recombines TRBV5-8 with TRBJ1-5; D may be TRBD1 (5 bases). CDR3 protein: CASSFSSGHSNQPQHF. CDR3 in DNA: TGTGCCAGCAGCTTTAGTTCAGGGCATAGCAATCAGCCCCAGCATTTT.